The sequence of this T cell receptor beta chain was determined in a study of CD8+CD57+ T cells in acquired aplastic anemia. Study-wide results and caveats: The number of CD8+ CDR3 sequences shared by patients and controls was approximately 28. Between patients and controls, CD8+ Simpson's diversity did not vary significantly.

Germline CDR1 SEHNR, CDR2 FQNEAQ (reference sequence). CDR3 length: 13 amino acids. V lost 2 bases to trimming and J lost 7 bases, with 11 bases between them. This clonotype has only a few counts. Antigen: not known. A much larger clone lies one base from this, so it may be a read error. For CDR3 and TCR beta VDJ profiling, genomic DNA was the template used. One entry per CDR3 protein results from TCRdb running MiXCR on the reads. The repertoire includes 100,000 to 150,000 distinct CDR3 sequences, 41% of them detected once, and 8% to 8.5% sits in the top ten. The origin of this receptor is a human donor in good health, serving as a control. This chain joins TRBV7-9 and TRBJ2-5, with D possibly TRBD1 on 7 matching bases. The sample taken for sequencing was sorted CD4+, CD8+, or CD8+CD57+ T cells (not recorded which) from PBMCs. This chain's CDR3 is CASSLNRGGTQYF. Written as DNA, the CDR3 is TGTGCCAGCAGCTTAAACAGGGGAGGGACCCAGTACTTC.